The rows below give T cell receptor beta chains drawn from one sample of a study of cytomegalovirus exposure and HLA in healthy donors. Here immunoSEQ multiplex PCR was the method, and the copy in TCRdb shows in-frame clones only, minus some. The sample has some 130,000 clones; 70% to 85% are singletons. Sample: PBMCs. Receptors were obtained from a man between 25 and 39 years old in good health and CMV-seropositive. The CDR3 runs from the conserved cysteine through the conserved F or W. A D gene is named only where the DNA matches it firmly. Clone size is shown for a subset of rows, as once, few, many or a class of expanded clone.

d_call | j_call | v_call | clone_size | cdr3_aa | cdr3_nt
NA | TRBJ1-2 | TRBV5-6 | NA | CASSLGQSSNYGYTF | TGTGCCAGCAGCTTGGGACAGTCTTCGAACTATGGCTACACCTTC
TRBD2 | TRBJ2-7 | TRBV6-1 | NA | CASKTGTSGTYEQYF | TGTGCCAGCAAAACCGGGACTAGCGGAACCTACGAGCAGTACTTC
TRBD1 | TRBJ2-3 | TRBV11-2 | NA | CASRGGTILTTDTQYF | TGTGCCAGCAGAGGGGGCACCATACTTACCACAGATACGCAGTATTTT
NA | TRBJ2-7 | TRBV18 | few | CASSPGASYEQYF | TGTGCCAGCTCACCGGGGGCCTCCTACGAGCAGTACTTC
TRBD1 | TRBJ2-5 | TRBV7-9 | NA | CASSRGGEETQYF | TGTGCCAGCAGCCGAGGGGGCGAGGAGACCCAGTACTTC
NA | TRBJ2-7 | TRBV29-1 | NA | CSVIREIVHEQYF | TGCAGCGTTATCAGGGAAATCGTCCACGAGCAGTACTTC
NA | TRBJ2-1 | TRBV7-3 | NA | CASSFFKGNEQFF | TGTGCCAGCAGCTTCTTTAAGGGGAATGAGCAGTTCTTC
NA | TRBJ2-5 | TRBV14 | NA | CASSPTYWQGFQETQYF | TGTGCCAGCAGCCCAACTTACTGGCAGGGGTTCCAAGAGACCCAGTACTTC
TRBD1 | TRBJ2-1 | TRBV19 | NA | CASRKAGQGMNEQFF | TGTGCCAGTAGGAAGGCGGGACAGGGTATGAATGAGCAGTTCTTC
TRBD1 | TRBJ1-2 | TRBV5-1 | NA | CASSLVGQGYGYTF | TGCGCCAGCAGCTTGGTGGGACAGGGCTATGGCTACACCTTC
TRBD1 | TRBJ2-2 | TRBV18 | NA | CASRETGGTGELFF | TGTGCCAGCCGCGAGACAGGGGGGACCGGGGAGCTGTTTTTT
TRBD1 | TRBJ1-2 | TRBV5-1 | NA | CASSLAQTGVGYGYTF | TGCGCCAGCAGCTTGGCCCAGACAGGGGTCGGCTATGGCTACACCTTC
NA | TRBJ1-2 | TRBV30 | NA | CAWSGALREGLNYGYTF | TGTGCCTGGAGTGGGGCTTTGAGGGAGGGATTAAACTATGGCTACACCTTC
NA | TRBJ2-3 | TRBV19 | NA | CASSLLGGADTQYF | TGTGCCAGTAGCCTGCTGGGTGGGGCGGATACGCAGTATTTT
NA | TRBJ1-5 | TRBV9 | many | CASSVSGGSNQPQHF | TGTGCCAGCAGCGTATCTGGGGGGAGCAATCAGCCCCAGCATTTT
TRBD1 | TRBJ1-4 | TRBV18 | once | CASSPGTVGEKLFF | TGTGCCAGCTCACCCGGGACAGTTGGTGAAAAACTGTTTTTT
TRBD2 | TRBJ2-2 | TRBV19 | NA | CASSRNSGGANTGELFF | TGTGCCAGTAGTCGTAATAGCGGGGGCGCGAACACCGGGGAGCTGTTTTTT
NA | TRBJ1-2 | TRBV4-3 | NA | CASSQELTNSGYTF | TGCGCCAGCAGCCAAGAGCTCACAAATTCTGGCTACACCTTC
TRBD1 | TRBJ1-3 | TRBV19 | few | CASSILGQAGNTIYF | TGTGCCAGTAGTATACTTGGACAGGCTGGAAACACCATATATTTT
NA | TRBJ1-2 | TRBV5-1 | NA | CASSAPQGNGYTF | TGCGCCAGCAGCGCCCCCCAGGGAAATGGCTACACCTTC